A selection of T cell receptor beta chains follows, all from one sample in a study of T cell repertoires in cytomegalovirus infection. Each CDR3 protein is one row after TCRdb ran MiXCR on the reads. In the table there are roughly 200,000 distinct CDR3 sequences, roughly 34% of which are singletons. Their antigens remain unidentified. The sample in question was CD8+ T cells from cultured PBMCs, obtained from culture after CMV antigen stimulation. These receptors all stem from a human donor in good health (CMV status not recorded). Some clones in this sample may be carry-over from other donors' samples. CDR3s include the opening cysteine and the closing phenylalanine or tryptophan. A D gene is named only where the DNA matches it firmly. Expanded clones are given a class, and other clones once, few, many or no size at all.

.	TRBJ2-7	.	TRBV19	TGTGCCAGTAGTGTTCGGGACTCAAAAGCATCATACGAGCAGTACTTC	CASSVRDSKASYEQYF
TRBD2	TRBJ2-5	many	TRBV7-6	TGTGCCAGCAGCTCCCCCGGGGAGGGGCTGGAGGAGACCCAGTACTTC	CASSSPGEGLEETQYF
.	TRBJ1-3	few	TRBV12-3/TRBV12-4	TGTGCCAGCAGTCCTTATTCCAGCTCTGGAAACACCATATATTTT	CASSPYSSSGNTIYF
.	TRBJ2-5	.	TRBV7-4	TGTGCCAGCAGCCCCGCGGTCCTAAGGGAGACCCAGTACTTC	CASSPAVLRETQYF
.	TRBJ1-5	.	TRBV27	TGTGCCACCAGTTTGGGAGGAGGGCAGCCCCAGCATTTT	CATSLGGGQPQHF
TRBD1	TRBJ2-7	.	TRBV7-9	TGTGCCAGCAGCTTAATGGGACAGGGCACCTACGAGCAGTACTTC	CASSLMGQGTYEQYF
TRBD1	TRBJ1-2	.	TRBV12-3/TRBV12-4	TGTGCCAGCAGTTTAGCGCTTGTCACAGGGGGCAACTATGGCTACACCTTC	CASSLALVTGGNYGYTF
.	TRBJ1-1	.	TRBV7-8	TGTGCCAGCAGCACCCCTCGGGGGGCCTTTCCTAGCACTGAAGCTTTCTTT	CASSTPRGAFPSTEAFF
.	TRBJ2-1	.	TRBV11-3	TGTGCCAGCAGCTGGGGGCATGAGCAGTTCTTC	CASSWGHEQFF
TRBD1	TRBJ2-1	.	TRBV7-4	TGTGCCAGCGAGGGGACAGGGGACAATGAGCAGTTCTTC	CASEGTGDNEQFF
.	TRBJ2-1	.	TRBV27	TGTGCCAGCAGTCCCGGGGTTCCCGTCTACAATGAGCAGTTCTTC	CASSPGVPVYNEQFF
.	TRBJ1-2	.	TRBV2	TGTGCCAGCCCCTCGGTCAAAGGCTACACCTTC	CASPSVKGYTF
.	TRBJ2-7	.	TRBV24-1	TGTGCCACCAGTGATTCCAGGACAGTCCCCTACGAGCAGTACTTC	CATSDSRTVPYEQYF
.	TRBJ2-1	.	TRBV7-8	TGTGCCAGCAGCTTCCAGCAAGGACTCCAGGATGAGCAGTTCTTC	CASSFQQGLQDEQFF
TRBD2	TRBJ2-1	few	TRBV7-6	TGTGCCAGCAGCTTAGCTTCAGGGACTAGCGGGAGAATCGAGCAGTTCTTC	CASSLASGTSGRIEQFF
.	TRBJ2-2	.	TRBV2	TGTGCCAGCAGTGGAGGGACATCGAACACCGGGGAGCTGTTTTTT	CASSGGTSNTGELFF
TRBD1	TRBJ2-5	many	TRBV28	TGTGCCAGCAGTCGGACAGGGGTCCATGCGGAGACCCAGTACTTC	CASSRTGVHAETQYF
.	TRBJ1-5	few	TRBV7-2	TGTGCCAGCAGCTTAGCAGGAGGGCTTCTTCAGCCCCAGCATTTT	CASSLAGGLLQPQHF
.	TRBJ1-1	.	TRBV20-1	TGCAGTGCTAGAAGCGAGGTGAGGAGGACTGAAGCTTTCTTT	CSARSEVRRTEAFF
.	TRBJ2-7	few	TRBV7-6	TGTGCCAGCAGCTTAGCTGTGGCAGGGGAAAACGAGCAGTACTTC	CASSLAVAGENEQYF
.	TRBJ2-7	.	TRBV6-5	TGTGCCAGCAGGGGTAGGCAGCCCTACGAGCAGTACTTC	CASRGRQPYEQYF
TRBD2	TRBJ2-7	few	TRBV15	TGTGCCACCCGGGAGGGAGGCTCCTACGAGCAGTACTTC	CATREGGSYEQYF
TRBD1	TRBJ2-5	many	TRBV6-6	TGTGCCAGCAATCCGACAGGGGGCCTGGAGACCCAGTACTTC	CASNPTGGLETQYF
.	TRBJ2-2	.	TRBV7-9	TGTGCCAGCAGCTTCCTTACGGGAATCGGCGGGGAGCTGTTTTTT	CASSFLTGIGGELFF
TRBD2	TRBJ2-7	many	TRBV7-8	TGTGCCAGCAGCGTGACTAGCGGAGGGTTCTACGAGCAGTACTTC	CASSVTSGGFYEQYF
.	TRBJ1-5	.	TRBV9	TGTGCCAGCAGCGTAACCGGGGGTGATCAGCCCCAGCATTTT	CASSVTGGDQPQHF
.	TRBJ1-2	few	TRBV7-8	TGTGCCAGCAGCTTAGACGGACAGATCGACACCTTC	CASSLDGQIDTF
.	TRBJ2-7	.	TRBV12-3/TRBV12-4	TGTGCCAGCAGGGCAGGAACCTACGAGCAGTACTTC	CASRAGTYEQYF
TRBD2	TRBJ2-1	few	TRBV7-8	TGTGCCAGCAGCCGGGACAGCGGGGGGGCTAATGAGCAGTTCTTC	CASSRDSGGANEQFF
.	TRBJ1-5	.	TRBV11-2	TGTGCCAGCAGCTTAGCGGATAGCAATCAGCCCCAGCATTTT	CASSLADSNQPQHF
.	TRBJ2-2	few	TRBV11-2	TGTGCCAGCGCCGCCCGGTTCGGTACGACCGGGGAGCTGTTTTTT	CASAARFGTTGELFF
.	TRBJ1-1	.	TRBV9	TGTGCCAGCAGCGGAGGGGTGGGCAGGGATTACACTGAAGCTTTCTTT	CASSGGVGRDYTEAFF
.	TRBJ2-1	.	TRBV7-3	TGTGCCAGCAGCCCAGACCTGAACCATGAGCAGTTCTTC	CASSPDLNHEQFF
.	TRBJ1-4	few	TRBV27	TGTGCCAGCAGTTTATCGCCCCGGCGGGGGAAGGGAAAACTGTTTTTT	CASSLSPRRGKGKLFF
TRBD1	TRBJ1-2	few	TRBV4-1	TGCGCCAGCAGCCACAGGGGTAGGACAGGGGCTAACTATGGCTACACCTTC	CASSHRGRTGANYGYTF
TRBD1	TRBJ2-7	few	TRBV6-1	TGTGCCAGCAGTAACGCGGACAGGGCGGGCTACGAGCAGTACTTC	CASSNADRAGYEQYF
.	TRBJ2-1	.	TRBV11-2	TGTGCCAGCAGCCCGGTAGCCAATGAGCAGTTCTTC	CASSPVANEQFF
.	TRBJ2-7	.	TRBV11-1	TGTGCCAGCAGCCACGCGAAGGACAGAGAGTACGAGCAGTACTTC	CASSHAKDREYEQYF
TRBD2	TRBJ2-2	.	TRBV7-6	TGTGCCAGCAGCAAGACTAGCGGGGGCGACGACACCGGGGAGCTGTTTTTT	CASSKTSGGDDTGELFF
.	TRBJ2-7	.	TRBV7-8	TGTGCCAGCAGCTTAGAAGGAGGCTCCTACGAGCAGTACTTC	CASSLEGGSYEQYF
.	TRBJ2-5	.	TRBV12-3/TRBV12-4	TGTGCCAGCAGTTTCGGGCAGGGGAGGGAGACCCAGTACTTC	CASSFGQGRETQYF
TRBD2	TRBJ2-7	.	TRBV28	TGTGCCAGCAGTTTGCGGCTAGCGGGAGTTCCCGTTTACGAGCAGTACTTC	CASSLRLAGVPVYEQYF
.	TRBJ2-2	.	TRBV27	TGTGCCAGCAGTTTGGTTAAGACGAACACCGGGGAGCTGTTTTTT	CASSLVKTNTGELFF
.	TRBJ2-2	.	TRBV7-6	TGTGCCAGCAGCGGACGCGGGGTCAACACCGGGGAGCTGTTTTTT	CASSGRGVNTGELFF
.	TRBJ2-3	.	TRBV20-1	TGCAGTGCTAGAGAAGGGAGTGAGACAGATACGCAGTATTTT	CSAREGSETDTQYF
.	TRBJ2-1	.	TRBV14	TGTGCCAGCAGCCAAGAAATTCAGGGCCCCCCGGACAATGAGCAGTTCTTC	CASSQEIQGPPDNEQFF
.	TRBJ1-6	.	TRBV10-2	TGCGCCAGCAGTGAGTCGGATCACCGCCTCAATTCACCCCTCCACTTT	CASSESDHRLNSPLHF
.	TRBJ2-1	.	TRBV25-1	TGTGCCAGCAGTTTACACAGAACCTACAATGAGCAGTTCTTC	CASSLHRTYNEQFF
.	TRBJ1-5	.	TRBV27	TGTGCCAGCAGTTTAAAAGGGATGGGGACCCAGCCCCAGCATTTT	CASSLKGMGTQPQHF
.	TRBJ2-7	.	TRBV27	TGTGCCAGCAGTTTATCAGGATGGATGGAAGACTACGAGCAGTACTTC	CASSLSGWMEDYEQYF
TRBD1	TRBJ2-3	few	TRBV14	TGTGCCAGCAGACTATCTGGACAGGACACAGATACGCAGTATTTT	CASRLSGQDTDTQYF
.	TRBJ2-7	.	TRBV7-8	TGTGCCAGCAGCCACCCCTTAGCGGATCACTGGGAGCAGTACTTC	CASSHPLADHWEQYF
.	TRBJ2-7	few	TRBV7-2	TGTGCCAGCAGCTTTGATAGCTTCTACGAGCAGTACTTC	CASSFDSFYEQYF
TRBD2	TRBJ2-7	few	TRBV7-8	TGTGCCAGCAGCGTCCAGACCCTAGCGGGAGATATTTCCAAACGGGACGAGCAGTACTTC	CASSVQTLAGDISKRDEQYF
.	TRBJ1-1	.	TRBV19	TGTGCCAGTAGTACCGCCCCGGCCACTGAAGCTTTCTTT	CASSTAPATEAFF
.	TRBJ2-6	.	TRBV28	TGTGCCAGCACCAAGCTTTCGTCGACTGTAGCCTCTGGGGCCAACGTCCTGACTTTC	CASTKLSSTVASGANVLTF
TRBD1	TRBJ2-3	.	TRBV29-1	TGCAGCGTTGAAGACCCGGGACAGGGGGCAGATACGCAGTATTTT	CSVEDPGQGADTQYF
TRBD1	TRBJ1-1	.	TRBV19	TGTGCCAGTATCGAGGGGGCGGACACTGAAGCTTTCTTT	CASIEGADTEAFF
.	TRBJ2-1	.	TRBV7-3	TGTGCCTGCAGCGTCAACAATGAGCAGTTCTTC	CACSVNNEQFF
.	TRBJ2-1	few	TRBV27	TGTGCCAGCAGTCGGGCGGGGTGGGGGAATGAGCAGTTCTTC	CASSRAGWGNEQFF